This TCR beta chain originates from a study of shared clonotypes between healthy human individuals. General study points: Among several donors, approximately 5.4% of naive CD4 clonotypes were found in common. Larger estimated richness was generally seen in naive subsets than in memory subsets.

This table comes from immunoSEQ multiplex PCR, and its TCRdb copy is limited to in-frame clones, with some not included. In the table there are over a million clones, about 96% of which are singletons. Donors were healthy HIV-negative adults without recent acute infections or vaccinations. Details on this clone: Its specificity is unknown.

Sequenced input: naive CD4+ T cells sorted from blood. Sample subset: CD45RA+ positively selected. This receptor was taken from a man aged 25 to 40 in good health.

CDR3 nucleotides: TGCAGCGTTGTCACAGGGTTCACAGATACGCAGTATTTT. It translates to CSVVTGFTDTQYF. This chain links TRBV29-1 with TRBJ2-3, with TRBD1 as a possible D gene (6 bases). CDR1 SQVTM and CDR2 ANQGSEA come from the germline V gene. V was pared by 4 bases and J by 2 bases, with 10 bases between. This CDR3 region has 13 residues.